Following are 20 T cell receptor beta chains from one sample sequenced in a study of cytomegalovirus exposure and HLA in healthy donors. Data came from immunoSEQ multiplex PCR; TCRdb stores just in-frame clones and leaves some out. The sample has 200,000 to 300,000 clones, about 90% seen once. The sequenced material came from PBMCs. All receptors come from a woman aged 30 to 39 in good health and CMV-seropositive.

The V gene is TRBV15, the J gene TRBJ1-1, with no clear D. Between the trimmed V and J ends, which lost 5 bases and 1 base, there was a span of 8 bases. The germline gives CDR1 LNHNV, CDR2 YYDKDF (reference sequence). The CDR3 runs to 13 residues. CDR3: CATSFEGNTEAFF. CDR3 bases: TGTGCCACCAGCTTCGAGGGGAACACTGAAGCTTTCTTT.

The chain is built from TRBV5-1 and TRBJ2-3; D uncertain. CDR3 length: 15 residues. The V end was cut by 1 base, the J end by 3 bases, with 12 bases between. Per germline, CDR1 SGHRS and CDR2 YFSETQ. The CDR3: CASSLSFPGTDTQYF. The CDR3 DNA reads as TGCGCCAGCAGCTTGTCGTTTCCCGGTACAGATACGCAGTATTTT.

In its sample, this clone was seen a few times. This chain uses TRBV5-1 with TRBJ1-5; 7 bases agree with TRBD1. The V segment lost 0 bases and the J segment 6 bases; nucleotides outside the gene matches: 3. The CDR3 has 14 residues. Germline lookup yields CDR1 SGHRS and CDR2 YFSETQ. This chain's CDR3 is CASSLGTGAQPQHF. The DNA of the CDR3 is TGCGCCAGCAGCTTGGGGACAGGAGCTCAGCCCCAGCATTTT.

The chain is built from TRBV5-6 and TRBJ2-7, with D perhaps matching TRBD1 (5 bases). V was clipped by 3 bases and J by 4 bases, with 26 bases between them. Germline V lookup: CDR1 SGHDT, CDR2 YYEEEE. This CDR3 has 18 amino acids. CDR3 loop: CASSSMIDRTLVVYEQYF. DNA of the CDR3: TGTGCCAGCAGCTCGATGATAGACAGAACCCTAGTTGTTTACGAGCAGTACTTC.

This clone was counted once. The chain links TRBV5-1 to TRBJ2-2, with TRBD2 matching 8 bases. The CDR3 sequence is 15 residues long. The V gene end was trimmed by 2 bases and the J gene end by 6 bases; junction bases not matched to a gene: 6. The V gene's germline CDR1 is SGHRS and CDR2 YFSETQ. The CDR3 protein is CASSLREGLSGELFF. For the CDR3, the DNA is TGCGCCAGCAGCTTACGGGAGGGCCTTTCCGGGGAGCTGTTTTTT.

This chain links TRBV4-1 with TRBJ2-3; 9 nucleotides align to TRBD1. V shed 3 bases and J 9 bases; nucleotides not matched to a gene: 13. Germline CDR1 reads MGHRA; CDR2 reads YSYEKL. The CDR3 loop spans 16 amino acids. CDR3 in DNA: TGCGCCAGCAGCCAGGGGCTACAGGGGGCCCAGAGGACGCAGTATTTT. Its protein product is CASSQGLQGAQRTQYF.

The chain is built from TRBV19 and TRBJ2-7; a possible D gene is TRBD1 (6 bases). The CDR3 consists of 14 residues. V dropped 7 bases and J dropped 0 bases, with 13 bases sitting between them. CDR1 LNHDA and CDR2 SQIVND come from the germline V gene (reference sequence). The CDR3 DNA reads as TGTGCCAGTACCACAGGGCATGGCTCCTACGAGCAGTACTTC. Its protein is CASTTGHGSYEQYF.

The V and J genes are TRBV27 and TRBJ2-1; tentatively, D is TRBD1 (7 bases). This CDR3 spans 18 amino acids. Germline values: CDR1 MNHEY, CDR2 SMNVEV (reference sequence). Between the trimmed V and J ends, which lost 5 bases and 0 bases, there was a span of 20 bases. Here the CDR3 reads CASSDYRGGLSSYNEQFF. CDR3 coding DNA: TGTGCCAGCAGTGACTACAGGGGAGGCTTGAGCTCCTACAATGAGCAGTTCTTC.

This clone was recorded a few times. This CDR3 reads CASSQSPGGTGREEQYF. In nucleotides, the CDR3 is TGTGCCAGCAGCCAATCCCCAGGAGGGACAGGCCGGGAGGAGCAGTACTTC. The chain employs TRBV4-2 and TRBJ2-7, with 8 positions matching TRBD1. Germline V gives CDR1 LGHNA, CDR2 YNFKEQ. The CDR3 sequence is 17 residues long. J gave up 7 bases and V 2 bases, and 16 bases lay outside the gene matches.

The J gene is TRBJ2-7, the V gene TRBV5-1; 9 nucleotides agree with TRBD2. V lost 4 bases to trimming and J lost 5 bases; unmatched junction nucleotides: 16. The germline CDR1 and CDR2 sequences are SGHRS and YFSETQ. The CDR3 totals 17 residues. The CDR3 protein is CASSTLGLATSGDEQYF. CDR3 nucleotide sequence: TGCGCCAGCAGCACACTAGGACTAGCGACGTCTGGGGACGAGCAGTACTTC.

The CDR3 coding sequence is TGCAGTGCTCCCCACGGGGGCTACACCTTC. This sequence encodes CSAPHGGYTF. The chain joins TRBV20-1 to TRBJ1-2; D remains ambiguous. Germline assignment: CDR1 DFQATT and CDR2 SNEGSKA (reference sequence). The CDR3 sequence is 10 residues long. The V and J ends lost 5 bases and 8 bases respectively, with 9 bases between them.

The genes are TRBV27 and TRBJ1-2; 7 positions match TRBD1. The CDR3 loop spans 14 amino acids. Trimming cost V 5 bases and J 0 bases; bases outside gene matches: 3. Germline-derived CDR1 and CDR2 are MNHEY and SMNVEV (reference sequence). CDR3 in DNA: TGTGCCAGCAGTAGGACAGGTTCTAACTATGGCTACACCTTC. Translation: CASSRTGSNYGYTF.

In this sample, this clone turned up a few times. This chain uses TRBV4-1 with TRBJ1-5; D may be TRBD1 (6 bases). The CDR3 length is 14 residues. The V gene's germline CDR1 is MGHRA and CDR2 YSYEKL. Trimming stripped 3 bases from V and 5 bases from J, with 11 bases between. Written as DNA, the CDR3 is TGCGCCAGCAGCCAGCGGGGGGCCCATCAGCCCCAGCATTTT. Its protein product is CASSQRGAHQPQHF.

The chain combines TRBV18 with TRBJ1-1, with 7 positions matching TRBD1. The CDR3 consists of 13 residues. The germline V gene has CDR1 KGHSH and CDR2 LQKENI. The trim removed 1 base at V and 8 bases at J, leaving 4 bases unmatched. CDR3 residues: CASSPLQGLEAFF. The CDR3, as DNA: TGTGCCAGCTCACCACTACAGGGGTTAGAAGCTTTCTTT.

This chain joins TRBV12-5 and TRBJ2-3; TRBD2 aligns across 11 bases. J gave up 0 bases and V 5 bases, and 10 bases lay outside the gene matches. Germline V CDR1 and CDR2: LGHNT, FRNRAP. The CDR3 extends over 18 amino acids. The CDR3 spells CASGQGTSGGISTDTQYF. CDR3 bases: TGTGCTAGTGGTCAAGGGACTAGCGGAGGAATTAGCACAGATACGCAGTATTTT.

The chain carries TRBV9 and TRBJ1-1, with 9 bases lining up with TRBD1. Losses at the gene ends were 2 bases for V and 3 bases for J; bases not matched to a gene: 5. This CDR3 is built from 15 residues. From germline, CDR1 is SGDLS and CDR2 YYNGEE. The CDR3 region has the DNA TGTGCCAGCAGCGTGCAAACAGGGGGCCACACTGAAGCTTTCTTT. Translating it yields CASSVQTGGHTEAFF.

V is TRBV7-7 and J is TRBJ1-3, with a weak D call TRBD1 (6 bases). V shed 1 base and J shed 2 bases, with 9 bases lying between them. Germline loops: CDR1 SSHAT, CDR2 FNYEAQ (reference sequence). This CDR3 is built from 15 residues. The CDR3 region is CASSLGAGAGNTIYF. CDR3 in DNA: TGTGCCAGCAGCTTAGGGGCAGGGGCTGGAAACACCATATATTTT.

This chain joins TRBV7-3 and TRBJ2-1, with 10 bases matching TRBD2. Germline V gives CDR1 SGHTA, CDR2 FQGTGA. The length of the CDR3 is 16 residues. V shed 5 bases, J shed 5 bases, and the junction held 9 bases outside the gene matches. The CDR3 nucleotides are TGTGCCAGCAGCCTCACGGCTGGACTAGCGGACAATGAGCAGTTCTTC. This codes for CASSLTAGLADNEQFF.

This clone came up a few times. J is TRBJ2-7 and V is TRBV7-6, with TRBD1 matching 9 bases. V was pared by 5 bases and J by 5 bases, with 7 bases of the junction left unmatched. Germline V gene lookup returns CDR1 SGHVS and CDR2 FNYEAQ. The CDR3 has 14 amino acids. CDR3 DNA: TGTGCCAGCAGCCTAGGGACAGGGCGAGACGAGCAGTACTTC. Encoded protein: CASSLGTGRDEQYF.

This clone was seen once. Relative to the germline gene, one junction end is altered; a read error may explain this. The rearrangement joins TRBV7-7 to TRBJ2-1, with 8 bases that match TRBD2. Germline CDR1 is SSHAT and CDR2 is FNYEAQ (reference sequence). This CDR3 region has 15 residues. DNA of the CDR3: TGTGCTAGCAGCTTACTTAGCGGGAACGACAATGAGCAGTTCTTC. Protein product: CASSLLSGNDNEQFF.